The 10 T cell receptor beta chains given below trace back to one sample, sequenced in a study of cytomegalovirus exposure and HLA in healthy donors. The method was immunoSEQ multiplex PCR; TCRdb's version includes in-frame clones alone and lacks a portion of them. This sample has around 300,000 clones, with 80% to 90% found just once. Sequencing input: PBMCs. These receptor sequences come from a woman younger than 35 in good health and CMV-seronegative.

The V and J genes are TRBV27 and TRBJ2-7; TRBD1 is a possible D gene (6 bases). This CDR3 has 14 amino acids. V was shortened by 7 bases and J by 6 bases, with 19 bases between the two germline ends. The germline gives CDR1 MNHEY, CDR2 SMNVEV (reference sequence). The CDR3 reads CASTKEGVQGEQYF. CDR3 coding DNA: TGTGCCAGCACCAAAGAGGGGGTTCAGGGCGAGCAGTACTTC.

This chain joins TRBV6-6 and TRBJ2-5; 7 bases fit TRBD1. This CDR3 is built from 16 residues. Losses at the gene ends were 7 bases for V and 5 bases for J; bases not matched to a gene: 16. Looked up from germline, CDR1 is MNHNY and CDR2 is SVGAGI (reference sequence). In DNA form, the CDR3 reads TGTGCCAGCACAATAGCCTCCTCAGGGGGTCGGGAGACCCAGTACTTC. This gives the protein CASTIASSGGRETQYF.

In this sample, this clone turned up once. In the same sample, other DNA sequences code for this CDR3. The chain has TRBV27 and TRBJ2-7, with 11 nucleotides matching TRBD1. Germline CDR1 MNHEY, CDR2 SMNVEV (reference sequence). Germline trimming cut 4 bases from V and 4 bases from J; bases unmatched to any gene: 3. The CDR3 runs to 14 residues. Here the CDR3 reads CASSSGTGGYEQYF. The CDR3 DNA is TGTGCCAGCAGTTCGGGGACAGGGGGTTACGAGCAGTACTTC.

The chain is built from TRBV28 and TRBJ1-1; D possibly corresponds to TRBD1 (6 bases). Germline CDR1 is MDHEN and CDR2 is SYDVKM. V was cut by 7 bases and J by 5 bases, with 20 bases left in between. This CDR3 comprises 15 residues. The CDR3 spells CASTLWERGGTEAFF. The CDR3 DNA reads as TGTGCCAGCACCCTTTGGGAGAGGGGGGGGACTGAAGCTTTCTTT.

The rearrangement joins TRBV2 to TRBJ2-3; a possible D gene is TRBD2 (6 bases). The CDR3 is made up of 15 amino acids. Per germline, CDR1 SNHLY and CDR2 FYNNEI. V lost 5 bases, J lost 4 bases, and 16 bases lay in between. The CDR3 loop is CASSPQRVSADTQYF. Written as DNA, the CDR3 is TGTGCCAGCAGTCCCCAGCGGGTTAGCGCAGATACGCAGTATTTT. Combining the CDR3 with reference TRBV2 and TRBJ2-3 gives the whole variable domain EPEVTQTPSHQVTQMGQEVILRCVPISNHLYFYWYRQILGQKVEFLVSFYNNEISEKSEIFDDQFSVERPDGSNFTLKIRSTKLEDSAMYFCASSPQRVSADTQYFGPGTRLTVL.

This clone has a single count. The chain couples TRBV5-1 to TRBJ1-5, with D tentatively TRBD1 (6 bases). Trimming stripped 4 bases from V and 0 bases from J, with 14 bases between. This CDR3 spans 16 amino acids. Germline V gene data show CDR1 as SGHRS and CDR2 as YFSETQ. The CDR3 sequence is CASSIEQGPSNQPQHF. CDR3 nucleotide sequence: TGCGCCAGCAGCATTGAACAGGGCCCTAGCAATCAGCCCCAGCATTTT. Together with reference TRBV5-1 and TRBJ1-5, the CDR3 gives the full variable domain: KAGVTQTPRYLIKTRGQQVTLSCSPISGHRSVSWYQQTPGQGLQFLFEYFSETQRNKGNFPGRFSGRQFSNSRSEMNVSTLELGDSALYLCASSIEQGPSNQPQHFGDGTRLSIL.

Regarding this clone: One junction end disagrees with the germline gene, perhaps due to a read error. The chain couples TRBV10-2 to TRBJ2-1; 7 nucleotides line up with TRBD1. The germline V gene has CDR1 WSHSY and CDR2 SAAADI. The CDR3 covers 12 residues. The DNA for the CDR3 is TGCGCCAGCAGTGAGTCAGGACAGGCTCCGGTCTTC. This codes for CASSESGQAPVF.

The chain combines TRBV25-1 with TRBJ1-1; no clear D gene. Per the germline V gene, CDR1 is MGHDK and CDR2 is SYGVNS. The V end was cut by 5 bases, the J end by 0 bases, with 10 bases between. CDR3 length equals 14 residues. CDR3 bases: TGTGCCAGCAGTTACGACACCTTGAACACTGAAGCTTTCTTT. This codes for CASSYDTLNTEAFF.

This clone was observed a single time. This chain joins TRBV2 and TRBJ2-3; 10 nucleotides match TRBD1. Trimming cost V 9 bases and J 3 bases; bases outside gene matches: 9. Germline lookup yields CDR1 SNHLY and CDR2 FYNNEI. The CDR3 is 15 amino acids. The CDR3 DNA follows: TGTGCCAGGGATTGGACAGGGGGTAAGACAGATACGCAGTATTTT. This gives the protein CARDWTGGKTDTQYF.

This clone was counted a few times. V usage is TRBV19 and J usage is TRBJ1-1; the D is unclear. Germline V gene sequence: CDR1 LNHDA, CDR2 SQIVND (reference sequence). The CDR3 spans 14 residues. The V and J ends lost 7 bases and 1 base respectively, with 13 bases between them. CDR3 residues: CASTPRGQNTEAFF. DNA of the CDR3: TGTGCCAGTACCCCTCGGGGTCAGAACACTGAAGCTTTCTTT.